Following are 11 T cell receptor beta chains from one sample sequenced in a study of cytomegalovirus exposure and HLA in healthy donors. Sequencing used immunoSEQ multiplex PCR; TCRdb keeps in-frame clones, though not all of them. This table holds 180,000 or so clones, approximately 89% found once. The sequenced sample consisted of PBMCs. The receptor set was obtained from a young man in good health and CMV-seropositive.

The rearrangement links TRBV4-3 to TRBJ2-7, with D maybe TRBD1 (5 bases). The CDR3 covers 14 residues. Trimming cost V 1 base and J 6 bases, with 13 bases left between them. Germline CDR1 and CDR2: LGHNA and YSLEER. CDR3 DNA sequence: TGCGCCAGCAGCCAAGTAAGGGGATCGGGCGAGCAGTACTTC. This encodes CASSQVRGSGEQYF.

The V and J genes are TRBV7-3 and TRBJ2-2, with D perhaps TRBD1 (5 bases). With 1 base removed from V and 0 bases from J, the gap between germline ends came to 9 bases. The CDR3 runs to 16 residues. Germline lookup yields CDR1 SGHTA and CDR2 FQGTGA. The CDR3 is CASSLMAGTNTGELFF. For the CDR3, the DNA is TGTGCCAGCAGCTTAATGGCAGGGACGAACACCGGGGAGCTGTTTTTT.

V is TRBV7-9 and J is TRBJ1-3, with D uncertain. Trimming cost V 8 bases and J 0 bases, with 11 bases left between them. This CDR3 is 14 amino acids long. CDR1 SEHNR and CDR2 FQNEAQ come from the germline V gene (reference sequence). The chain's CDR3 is CASRPFSSGNTIYF. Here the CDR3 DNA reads TGTGCCAGCCGCCCGTTTAGCTCTGGAAACACCATATATTTT.

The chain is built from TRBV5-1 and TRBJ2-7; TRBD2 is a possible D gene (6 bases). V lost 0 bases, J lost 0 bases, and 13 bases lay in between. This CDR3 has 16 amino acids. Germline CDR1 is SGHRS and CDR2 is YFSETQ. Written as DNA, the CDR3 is TGCGCCAGCAGCTTGGATTTCCAGCGGGCCTCCTACGAGCAGTACTTC. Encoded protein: CASSLDFQRASYEQYF.

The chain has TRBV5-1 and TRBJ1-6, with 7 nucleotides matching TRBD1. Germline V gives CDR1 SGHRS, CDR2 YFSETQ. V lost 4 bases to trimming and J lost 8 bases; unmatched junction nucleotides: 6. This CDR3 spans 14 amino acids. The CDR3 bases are TGCGCCAGCAGCCAGGGACAGTCGGATTCACCCCTCCACTTT. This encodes CASSQGQSDSPLHF.

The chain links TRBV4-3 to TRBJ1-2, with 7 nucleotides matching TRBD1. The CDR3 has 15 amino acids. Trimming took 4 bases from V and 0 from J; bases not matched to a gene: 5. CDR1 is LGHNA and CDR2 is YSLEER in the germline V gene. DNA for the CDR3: TGCGCCAGCAGCCCAGGACAGGTATCTAACTATGGCTACACCTTC. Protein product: CASSPGQVSNYGYTF.

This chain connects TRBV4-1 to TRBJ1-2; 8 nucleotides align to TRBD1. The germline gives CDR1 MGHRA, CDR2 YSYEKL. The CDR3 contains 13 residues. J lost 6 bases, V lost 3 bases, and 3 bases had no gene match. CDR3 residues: CASSQDRENGYTF. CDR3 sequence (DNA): TGCGCCAGCAGCCAGGACAGGGAAAATGGCTACACCTTC.

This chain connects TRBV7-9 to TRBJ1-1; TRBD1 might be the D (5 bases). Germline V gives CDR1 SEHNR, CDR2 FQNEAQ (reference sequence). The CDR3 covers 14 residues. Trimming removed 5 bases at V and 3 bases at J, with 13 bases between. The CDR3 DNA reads TGTGCCAGCAGCCCCCAGGGCTTCGACACTGAAGCTTTCTTT. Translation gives CASSPQGFDTEAFF. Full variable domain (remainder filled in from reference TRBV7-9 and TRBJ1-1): DTGVSQNPRHKITKRGQNVTFRCDPISEHNRLYWYRQTLGQGPEFLTYFQNEAQLEKSRLLSDRFSAERPKGSFSTLEIQRTEQGDSAMYLCASSPQGFDTEAFFGQGTRLTVV.

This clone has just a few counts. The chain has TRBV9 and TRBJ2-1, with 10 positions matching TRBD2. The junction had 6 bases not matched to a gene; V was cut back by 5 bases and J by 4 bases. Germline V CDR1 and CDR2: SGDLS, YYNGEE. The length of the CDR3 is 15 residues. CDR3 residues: CASSPSGSRYNEQFF. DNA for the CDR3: TGTGCCAGCAGTCCTAGCGGGAGTAGGTACAATGAGCAGTTCTTC.

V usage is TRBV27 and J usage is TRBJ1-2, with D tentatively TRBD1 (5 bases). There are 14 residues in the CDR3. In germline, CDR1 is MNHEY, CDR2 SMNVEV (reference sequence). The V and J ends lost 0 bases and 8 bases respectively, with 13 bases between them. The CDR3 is CASSLSSRADGYTF. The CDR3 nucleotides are TGTGCCAGCAGTTTATCTAGCAGGGCAGACGGCTACACCTTC.

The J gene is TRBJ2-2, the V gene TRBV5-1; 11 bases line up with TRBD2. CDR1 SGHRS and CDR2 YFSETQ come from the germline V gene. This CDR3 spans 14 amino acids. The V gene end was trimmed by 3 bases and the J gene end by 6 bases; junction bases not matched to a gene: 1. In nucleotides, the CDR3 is TGCGCCAGCAGCTCGGGACTAGCGGCCGGGGAGCTGTTTTTT. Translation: CASSSGLAAGELFF.